The next 25 T cell receptor beta chains were all read from a single sample in a study of cytomegalovirus exposure and HLA in healthy donors. Primers included in the PCR were 60 Vbeta and 13 Jbeta primers. This table comes from immunoSEQ multiplex PCR, and its TCRdb copy is limited to in-frame clones, with some not included. The sample carries around 250,000 clones, around 80% recorded once. The sequenced material came from PBMCs. The receptors originated from a woman aged 60-70 years in good health and CMV-seropositive.

The V and J genes are TRBV5-1 and TRBJ2-3; the match to TRBD2 covers 8 bases. After removal of 0 bases from V and 3 bases from J, the junction contained 6 bases not matched to a gene. CDR1 and CDR2 (germline): SGHRS, YFSETQ. There are 16 residues in the CDR3. The DNA for the CDR3 is TGCGCCAGCAGCTTGGCCGGGCGGGAGGCGACAGATACGCAGTATTTT. It is translated as CASSLAGREATDTQYF.

This clone was observed once. The chain links TRBV25-1 to TRBJ2-5; no definite D call. The J call may not be correct, given that the DNA end is closer to TRBJ2-7. This CDR3 spans 11 amino acids. Per germline, CDR1 MGHDK and CDR2 SYGVNS. Here the CDR3 reads CASSEYNEQYF. The DNA of the CDR3 is TGTGCCAGCAGTGAATATAACGAGCAGTACTTC.

DNA of the CDR3: TGTGCCAGCGGGAGAGCCAAGAACACTGAAGCTTTCTTT. Amino acids: CASGRAKNTEAFF. The chain carries TRBV7-8 and TRBJ1-1; unclear D gene. Germline loops: CDR1 SGHVS, CDR2 FQNEAQ. V was shortened by 8 bases and J by 1 base, with 11 bases between the two germline ends. The CDR3 is 13 residues long. Complete variable domain (other parts from reference TRBV7-8 and TRBJ1-1): GAGVSQSPRYKVAKRGQDVALRCDPISGHVSLFWYQQALGQGPEFLTYFQNEAQLDKSGLPSDRFFAERPEGSVSTLKIQRTQQEDSAVYLCASGRAKNTEAFFGQGTRLTVV.

The chain couples TRBV2 to TRBJ2-7; 9 bases agree with TRBD1. Germline V lookup: CDR1 SNHLY, CDR2 FYNNEI. The CDR3 consists of 14 residues. Germline trimming cut 1 base from V and 6 bases from J; bases unmatched to any gene: 4. CDR3 bases: TGTGCCAGCAGTGAAGACAGGGGGCCAGGCGAGCAGTACTTC. It yields the protein CASSEDRGPGEQYF.

The J gene is TRBJ2-5, the V gene TRBV28; a weak D match, TRBD2 (5 bases). TRBJ2-7 explains the end of the DNA better; the J call may be wrong. This CDR3 region has 15 residues. The germline gives CDR1 MDHEN, CDR2 SYDVKM. Written as DNA, the CDR3 is TGTGCCAGCAGTTTAGTACTAGGCGAGGGCGACGAGCAGTACTTC. As protein: CASSLVLGEGDEQYF.

Remarks on this clone: Germline is not matched at one junction end, which may reflect a read error. The V gene is TRBV7-7, the J gene TRBJ2-1; D is possibly TRBD2 (5 bases). This CDR3 comprises 16 residues. CDR1 SSHAT and CDR2 FNYEAQ come from the germline V gene (reference sequence). CDR3 sequence (DNA): TGTGCTAGCAGAAATCAGCGGCTTAACCGCGGCAATGAGCAGTTCTTC. Translated: CASRNQRLNRGNEQFF.

The chain couples TRBV7-2 to TRBJ1-2; maybe TRBD1 (6 bases). Trimming removed 3 bases at V and 4 bases at J, with 9 bases between. CDR1 is SGHTA, CDR2 FQGNSA, per germline. CDR3 length equals 13 residues. The CDR3 DNA reads as TGTGCCAGCAGCTTTCCAGGGGTCTATGGCTACACCTTC. Its translation: CASSFPGVYGYTF.

The V call is TRBV2, the J call TRBJ1-1; maybe TRBD1 (5 bases). This CDR3 region has 14 residues. V was clipped by 6 bases and J by 2 bases, with 13 bases between them. The germline V gene has CDR1 SNHLY and CDR2 FYNNEI. The CDR3 coding sequence is TGTGCCAGCAGGGAGACAGATCCCAACACTGAAGCTTTCTTT. Protein sequence: CASRETDPNTEAFF.

There are a few counts of this clone. The J gene is TRBJ2-1, the V gene TRBV7-3, with 8 positions matching TRBD1. J gave up 0 bases and V 5 bases, and 6 bases lay outside the gene matches. CDR3 length equals 16 residues. Per the germline V gene, CDR1 is SGHTA and CDR2 is FQGTGA. The CDR3, as DNA: TGTGCCAGCAGCCTGGGACAGGCCAACTCCTACAATGAGCAGTTCTTC. Its translation: CASSLGQANSYNEQFF.

This rearrangement joins TRBV28 to TRBJ2-7, with D perhaps matching TRBD2 (5 bases). The germline V gene encodes CDR1 MDHEN and CDR2 SYDVKM. This CDR3 is built from 14 residues. Trimming shortened V by 5 bases and J by 5 bases, and 16 bases separated the two germline ends. Here the CDR3 DNA reads TGTGCCAGCAGTAGATTGGCGGGTAACCACGAGCAGTACTTC. Its translation: CASSRLAGNHEQYF.

The J gene is TRBJ1-3, the V gene TRBV7-9; D uncertain. Between the trimmed V and J ends, which lost 3 bases and 4 bases, there was a span of 13 bases. This CDR3 has 15 residues. Germline-derived CDR1 and CDR2 are SEHNR and FQNEAQ (reference sequence). The CDR3: CASSLFQSSGNTIYF. The CDR3 DNA is TGTGCCAGCAGCTTGTTCCAGTCCTCCGGAAACACCATATATTTT.

This chain joins TRBV7-9 and TRBJ1-4, with D possibly TRBD1 on 5 matching bases. The germline gives CDR1 SEHNR, CDR2 FQNEAQ (reference sequence). The CDR3 covers 12 residues. The V and J ends lost 5 bases and 7 bases respectively, with 8 bases between them. The CDR3, as DNA: TGTGCCAGCAGCCCGGGGGGTGAAAAACTGTTTTTT. It encodes CASSPGGEKLFF. Combining the CDR3 with reference TRBV7-9 and TRBJ1-4 gives the whole variable domain DTGVSQNPRHKITKRGQNVTFRCDPISEHNRLYWYRQTLGQGPEFLTYFQNEAQLEKSRLLSDRFSAERPKGSFSTLEIQRTEQGDSAMYLCASSPGGEKLFFGSGTQLSVL.

V gene TRBV10-2 combines with J gene TRBJ2-7, with 8 bases identical to TRBD1. Germline lookup yields CDR1 WSHSY and CDR2 SAAADI. CDR3 size: 14 residues. V shed 6 bases and J 7 bases; nucleotides not matched to a gene: 11. CDR3: CASRMGTGFDEQYF. The CDR3 DNA reads as TGCGCCAGCAGAATGGGGACAGGATTCGATGAGCAGTACTTC.

J is TRBJ2-3 and V is TRBV25-1; 11 bases are a match to TRBD2. Germline V gene sequence: CDR1 MGHDK, CDR2 SYGVNS. The CDR3 sequence is 15 residues long. J gave up 6 bases and V 11 bases, and 13 bases lay outside the gene matches. This CDR3 reads CAGRVTSGKGDTQYF. The CDR3 bases are TGTGCCGGTAGGGTGACTAGCGGGAAAGGGGATACGCAGTATTTT. The whole variable domain, remainder taken from reference TRBV25-1 and TRBJ2-3, is EADIYQTPRYLVIGTGKKITLECSQTMGHDKMYWYQQDPGMELHLIHYSYGVNSTEKGDLSSESTVSRIRTEHFPLTLESARPSHTSQYLCAGRVTSGKGDTQYFGPGTRLTVL.

The DNA for the CDR3 is TGTGCCAGCAGTTACTCGGGAGCGAACACTGAAGCTTTCTTT. It is translated as CASSYSGANTEAFF. The rearrangement uses TRBV6-5 and TRBJ1-1; D is ambiguous. Trimming took off 0 bases at V and 1 base at J, with 6 bases between the two ends. Germline CDR1 and CDR2: MNHEY and SVGAGI. The CDR3 runs 14 residues.

CDR3 DNA sequence: TGTGCCAGCTCACGAGGACTAGCGGATGAGACCCAGTACTTC. It encodes CASSRGLADETQYF. The rearrangement joins TRBV18 to TRBJ2-5; 10 bases are a match to TRBD2. The junction had 4 bases not matched to a gene; V was cut back by 4 bases and J by 5 bases. CDR1 and CDR2 (germline): KGHSH, LQKENI. The length of the CDR3 is 14 residues.

This clone was found a few times. The chain is built from TRBV7-9 and TRBJ2-1; 8 nucleotides line up with TRBD2. The CDR3 is made up of 13 amino acids. Looked up from germline, CDR1 is SEHNR and CDR2 is FQNEAQ (reference sequence). The ends lost 7 bases at V and 5 bases at J; junction bases unmatched: 4. The CDR3 DNA follows: TGTGCCAGCACCAAACTAGCGGACAATGAGCAGTTCTTC. Protein product: CASTKLADNEQFF.

The chain uses TRBV5-1 and TRBJ1-1; possibly TRBD1 for D (5 bases). The germline CDR1 and CDR2 sequences are SGHRS and YFSETQ. V was trimmed by 4 bases and J by 1 base, leaving 14 bases between them. This CDR3 comprises 15 residues. The chain's CDR3 is CASSGTGRGNTEAFF. In nucleotides, the CDR3 is TGCGCCAGCAGCGGAACAGGCCGAGGGAACACTGAAGCTTTCTTT.

This sequence joins TRBV11-2 and TRBJ2-2; D is possibly TRBD2 (5 bases). The V end lost 3 bases, the J end lost 5 bases, and 10 bases lay between the germline ends. Germline CDR1 reads SGHAT; CDR2 reads FQNNGV. The length of the CDR3 is 14 residues. CDR3 DNA sequence: TGTGCCAGCAGCTTGATTGGAGGTACCGGGGAGCTGTTTTTT. Translating gives CASSLIGGTGELFF.

This chain links TRBV18 with TRBJ1-1; 8 nucleotides agree with TRBD1. From germline, CDR1 is KGHSH and CDR2 LQKENI. The CDR3 consists of 14 residues. The V and J ends lost 4 bases and 2 bases, in that order; junction bases with no gene match: 3. CDR3 nucleotides: TGTGCCAGCTCACTAGGGACAGGAAACACTGAAGCTTTCTTT. Amino acids: CASSLGTGNTEAFF.

The CDR3 reads CASSPPLRLAGGRETQYF. Written as DNA, the CDR3 is TGTGCCAGCTCACCTCCACTCCGACTAGCGGGAGGGCGAGAGACCCAGTACTTC. This chain joins TRBV18 and TRBJ2-5; 14 nucleotides agree with TRBD2. Trimming at V came to 3 bases and at J to 4 bases, leaving 10 bases not matched to a gene. The CDR3 totals 18 residues. Germline-derived CDR1 and CDR2 are KGHSH and LQKENI.

On this clone: The identical CDR3 is also encoded by other nucleotide sequences in the sample. This chain connects TRBV9 to TRBJ1-2; tentative D call: TRBD1 (6 bases). The CDR3 contains 13 residues. The V end was cut by 2 bases, the J end by 1 base, with 6 bases between. Germline V gene lookup returns CDR1 SGDLS and CDR2 YYNGEE. The CDR3 DNA follows: TGTGCCAGCAGCGTGGACAGTAACTATGGCTACACCTTC. This sequence encodes CASSVDSNYGYTF.

V usage is TRBV19 and J usage is TRBJ1-4; 8 positions match TRBD1. Germline CDR1 reads LNHDA; CDR2 reads SQIVND (reference sequence). Trimming removed 5 bases from V and 6 bases from J; junction bases left unmatched: 5. This CDR3 is built from 14 residues. Here the CDR3 DNA reads TGTGCCAGTAGTCAGACAGGGGAGCATGAAAAACTGTTTTTT. It translates to CASSQTGEHEKLFF. The variable domain in full, with the rest retrieved from reference TRBV19 and TRBJ1-4, is DGGITQSPKYLFRKEGQNVTLSCEQNLNHDAMYWYRQDPGQGLRLIYYSQIVNDFQKGDIAEGYSVSREKKESFPLTVTSAQKNPTAFYLCASSQTGEHEKLFFGSGTQLSVL.

The chain combines TRBV6-1 with TRBJ1-5; tentative D call: TRBD1 (5 bases). CDR3 size: 14 residues. In germline, CDR1 is MNHNS, CDR2 SASEGT. The V end was cut by 2 bases, the J end by 3 bases, with 8 bases between. The DNA of the CDR3 is TGTGCCAGCAGTGAAAGGGGCCCCAATCAGCCCCAGCATTTT. It codes for CASSERGPNQPQHF.

This sequence joins TRBV5-1 and TRBJ2-1; TRBD1 matches 8 bases. There are 15 residues in the CDR3. The ends lost 3 bases at V and 6 bases at J; junction bases unmatched: 8. CDR1 and CDR2 (germline): SGHRS, YFSETQ. The CDR3 sequence is CASSSGTGQFNEQFF. The CDR3 bases are TGCGCCAGCAGCTCAGGGACAGGCCAATTCAATGAGCAGTTCTTC.